The 13 T cell receptor beta chains presented below share a single source sample, sequenced in a study of cytomegalovirus exposure and HLA in healthy donors. This PCR relied on a set of 60 Vbeta primers and 13 Jbeta primers. The method was immunoSEQ multiplex PCR; TCRdb's version includes in-frame clones alone and lacks a portion of them. The table has around 120,000 clones, around three quarters seen once; the top ten hold less than 3%. Specimen: PBMCs. These receptors all stem from a man aged 30 to 39 in good health and CMV-seronegative.

This chain uses TRBV9 with TRBJ2-1, with TRBD1 matching over 8 bases. The junction had 6 bases not matched to a gene; V was cut back by 3 bases and J by 7 bases. The CDR3 contains 14 residues. Per the germline V gene, CDR1 is SGDLS and CDR2 is YYNGEE. CDR3 loop: CASSGDRIVNEQFF. The CDR3 DNA follows: TGTGCCAGCAGCGGGGACAGGATAGTAAATGAGCAGTTCTTC.

The CDR3: CASSVGTSGSADTQYF. In nucleotides, the CDR3 is TGTGCCAGCTCAGTAGGGACTAGCGGGAGTGCAGATACGCAGTATTTT. The chain combines TRBV18 with TRBJ2-3; 14 bases line up with TRBD2. Germline CDR1 reads KGHSH; CDR2 reads LQKENI. V lost 5 bases and J lost 4; bases outside the gene matches: 5. The CDR3 sequence is 16 residues long.

The rearrangement uses TRBV7-2 and TRBJ2-1; TRBD2 aligns across 12 bases. CDR1 SGHTA and CDR2 FQGNSA come from the germline V gene. There are 15 residues in the CDR3. The J segment lost 7 bases and the V segment lost 4 bases, leaving 5 bases of the junction unmatched. In DNA form, the CDR3 reads TGTGCCAGCAGCTCTAGCGGGAGGGCCACGAATGAGCAGTTCTTC. It translates to CASSSSGRATNEQFF.

This sequence joins TRBV29-1 and TRBJ2-1, with D possibly TRBD2 on 5 matching bases. The CDR3 spans 12 residues. Trimming took off 6 bases at V and 8 bases at J, with 14 bases between the two ends. Germline lookup yields CDR1 SQVTM and CDR2 ANQGSEA. The CDR3: CSVNYGGHEQFF. In nucleotides, the CDR3 is TGCAGCGTCAACTACGGCGGGCATGAGCAGTTCTTC.

This clone appeared once. The chain joins TRBV12-5 to TRBJ2-7, with 7 positions matching TRBD1. V trimming: 5 bases; J trimming: 2 bases; junction bases outside the gene matches: 6. In germline, CDR1 is LGHNT, CDR2 FRNRAP. This CDR3 comprises 14 residues. CDR3 DNA sequence: TGTGCTAGTGGTACCGGGACAGCAACCTACGAGCAGTACTTC. Translation: CASGTGTATYEQYF.

The gene calls are TRBV7-6 and TRBJ1-1, with TRBD1 matching over 7 bases. The J segment lost 3 bases and the V segment lost 5 bases, leaving 9 bases of the junction unmatched. The CDR3 covers 15 residues. CDR1 and CDR2 from the germline V gene are SGHVS and FNYEAQ. The CDR3 loop reads CASSLSSTGYTEAFF. The CDR3 DNA is TGTGCCAGCAGCCTTAGCTCGACAGGGTACACTGAAGCTTTCTTT.

In regard to this clone: A junction end diverges from the germline sequence, so it may reflect a read error. The chain carries TRBV7-2 and TRBJ1-5, with TRBD1 identical over 8 bases. Germline V gene data show CDR1 as SGHTA and CDR2 as FQGNSA. The CDR3 loop spans 16 amino acids. The CDR3 reads CASSLGQGLNNQPQNF. The CDR3 DNA reads TGTGCCAGCAGCTTAGGACAGGGGCTCAACAATCAGCCCCAGAATTTT. Full variable domain (remainder filled in from reference TRBV7-2 and TRBJ1-5): GAGVSQSPSNKVTEKGKDVELRCDPISGHTALYWYRQSLGQGLEFLIYFQGNSAPDKSGLPSDRFSAERTGGSVSTLTIQRTQQEDSAVYLCASSLGQGLNNQPQNFGDGTRLSIL.

The chain combines TRBV4-1 with TRBJ2-3; 12 nucleotides agree with TRBD2. In germline, CDR1 is MGHRA, CDR2 YSYEKL. CDR3 length: 20 residues. Trimming took 2 bases from V and 10 from J; bases not matched to a gene: 22. CDR3 DNA sequence: TGCGCCAGCAGCCAACTGACGCTAGCGGGAGGGCCGTACAATTCATTAGCGCAGTATTTT. Translating it yields CASSQLTLAGGPYNSLAQYF.

The V call is TRBV30, the J call TRBJ2-5; 10 nucleotides agree with TRBD2. Germline values: CDR1 GTSNPN, CDR2 SVGIG (reference sequence). The CDR3 runs to 15 residues. J gave up 4 bases and V 1 base, and 6 bases lay outside the gene matches. The CDR3 is CAWSALAGEGETQYF. In DNA form, the CDR3 reads TGTGCCTGGAGTGCTCTAGCGGGAGAAGGAGAGACCCAGTACTTC.

V gene TRBV9 combines with J gene TRBJ2-7, with TRBD2 identical over 13 bases. Germline V gene data show CDR1 as SGDLS and CDR2 as YYNGEE. This CDR3 is built from 19 residues. Germline trimming cut 4 bases from V and 2 bases from J; bases unmatched to any gene: 15. The CDR3 region has the DNA TGTGCCAGCAGCACAAAACCTCGGACTAGCGGGAGCGGGACCTACGAGCAGTACTTC. Translation gives CASSTKPRTSGSGTYEQYF. The whole variable domain, remainder taken from reference TRBV9 and TRBJ2-7, is DSGVTQTPKHLITATGQRVTLRCSPRSGDLSVYWYQQSLDQGLQFLIQYYNGEERAKGNILERFSAQQFPDLHSELNLSSLELGDSALYFCASSTKPRTSGSGTYEQYFGPGTRLTVT.

V usage is TRBV19 and J usage is TRBJ1-5; 7 nucleotides line up with TRBD1. CDR1 LNHDA and CDR2 SQIVND come from the germline V gene (reference sequence). The CDR3 runs to 14 residues. V was clipped by 7 bases and J by 6 bases; unmatched bases: 9. The CDR3 coding sequence is TGTGCCAGTAAGGAGGGGGCTACCACTCAGCCCCAGCATTTT. Protein sequence: CASKEGATTQPQHF.

The chain couples TRBV7-2 to TRBJ2-5; 7 bases are a match to TRBD2. V trimming: 1 base; J trimming: 5 bases; junction bases outside the gene matches: 10. The CDR3 is 16 residues long. Germline V CDR1 and CDR2: SGHTA, FQGNSA. CDR3 sequence: CASSLDWAGVDETQYF. CDR3 DNA: TGTGCCAGCAGCTTAGACTGGGCGGGAGTTGATGAGACCCAGTACTTC.

The rearrangement uses TRBV6-1 and TRBJ1-5; tentatively, D is TRBD1 (6 bases). Germline CDR1 and CDR2: MNHNS and SASEGT. The V gene lost 0 bases and the J gene lost 2 bases, with 14 bases spanning the gap. This CDR3 contains 17 residues. In DNA, the CDR3 is TGTGCCAGCAGTGAAGCACAGGGTATTTGGGGCAATCAGCCCCAGCATTTT. Amino acid sequence: CASSEAQGIWGNQPQHF.